This T cell receptor (beta chain) was captured by sequencing in a study of lymphopenia after photon versus proton radiotherapy. Overall study results and limits: Photon-treated patients lost naive T cells and TCR diversity; proton-treated stayed stable. After lymphocyte nadir, photon-treated repertoires showed oligoclonal expansion, especially CD8+ Temra. Better survival with proton therapy was suggested as possible, not demonstrated.

Clones were read by immunoSEQ multiplex PCR, and TCRdb kept only the in-frame ones, dropping some. The sample has approximately 17,000 clones; more than 65% are singletons. Points on this clone: Its antigen remains unknown.

CDR1 is SGHRS and CDR2 is YFSETQ in the germline V gene. The CDR3 contains 16 residues. The V gene lost 4 bases and the J gene lost 0 bases, with 13 bases spanning the gap. The sequence was obtained from a man aged 65 to 85 with pancreatic cancer. The sequencing used peripheral blood, collected from a patient treated with proton-based radiotherapy. The chain uses TRBV5-1 and TRBJ1-4; D is possibly TRBD1 (5 bases). The CDR3 region is CASSGQSGSTNEKLFF. CDR3 DNA sequence: TGCGCCAGCAGCGGTCAGTCAGGGTCAACTAATGAAAAACTGTTTTTT.